This T cell receptor (beta chain) is from a study of Ad26.COV2.S vaccination and SARS-CoV-2 variants. Documented treatment: some 20 received Ad26.COV2.S at low or high dose, single or two shots; several received placebo; per-sample allocation not given. Day 63 following the first vaccine or placebo injection was when the samples were taken. The table came from immunoSEQ multiplex PCR; TCRdb's copy has only in-frame clones and leaves some out. This repertoire shows about 440,000 clones, 70% to 90% found once; its top ten account for 9.5% to 15%. This TCR came from a person between 18 and 65 years old who received the Ad26.COV2.S COVID-19 vaccine or a placebo. The material sequenced was peripheral blood, taken in a trial of Ad26.COV2.S vaccine versus placebo.

The CDR3 sequence is CASSLAGAPTSYEQYF. The CDR3 DNA reads as TGTGCCAGCAGCTTAGCGGGGGCTCCTACTTCCTACGAGCAGTACTTC. The chain links TRBV28 to TRBJ2-7; 9 nucleotides agree with TRBD2. J lost 1 base, V lost 6 bases, and 10 bases had no gene match. This CDR3 has 16 amino acids. Germline CDR1 MDHEN, CDR2 SYDVKM. Full variable domain (missing parts from reference TRBV28 and TRBJ2-7): DVKVTQSSRYLVKRTGEKVFLECVQDMDHENMFWYRQDPGLGLRLIYFSYDVKMKEKGDIPEGYSVSREKKERFSLILESASTNQTSMYLCASSLAGAPTSYEQYFGPGTRLTVT.